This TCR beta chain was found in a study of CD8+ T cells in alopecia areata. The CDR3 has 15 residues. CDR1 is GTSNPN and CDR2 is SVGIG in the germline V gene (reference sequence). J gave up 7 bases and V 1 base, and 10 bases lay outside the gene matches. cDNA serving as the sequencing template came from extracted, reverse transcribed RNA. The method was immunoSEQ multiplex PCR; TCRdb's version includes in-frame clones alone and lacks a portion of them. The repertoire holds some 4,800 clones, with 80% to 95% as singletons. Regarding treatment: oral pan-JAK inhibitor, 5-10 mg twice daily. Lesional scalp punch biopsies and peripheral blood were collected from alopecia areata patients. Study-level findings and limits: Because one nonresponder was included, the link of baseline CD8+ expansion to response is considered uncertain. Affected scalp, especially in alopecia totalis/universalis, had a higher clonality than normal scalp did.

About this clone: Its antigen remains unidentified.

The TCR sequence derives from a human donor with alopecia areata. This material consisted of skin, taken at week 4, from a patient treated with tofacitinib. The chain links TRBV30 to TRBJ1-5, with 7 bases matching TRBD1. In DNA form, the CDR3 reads TGTGCCTGGAGTGGAAAAGGGGGCAACGGACAGCCCCAGCATTTT. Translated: CAWSGKGGNGQPQHF.